This paragraph covers one T cell receptor beta chain sequence. Its antigen is unidentified. The sample comes from a study of T cells in tumors after PD-1 blockade. On the study more broadly: Mean per tumor sample: tens of thousands of templates (about 554-100,000), more than 6,000 unique clonotypes.

Libraries were prepared by immunoSEQ multiplex PCR; TCRdb keeps only in-frame clonotypes and omits some of them. The sample consists of 10,000 to 15,000 clones, about 62% of them appearing once. Study-wide results and limits: Among squamous cell carcinoma expanded CD8+ clones, approximately 52% of exhausted ones versus 29% of others were novel. Roughly two fifths of tumor TCR clonotypes were also found in blood.

This CDR3 is built from 17 residues. Between the trimmed V and J ends, which lost 3 bases and 6 bases, there was a span of 21 bases. Germline CDR1 LNHDA, CDR2 SQIVND (reference sequence). Sequencing was performed on tumor tissue, taken before anti-PD-1 treatment. The chain uses TRBV19 and TRBJ2-1; tentative D call: TRBD2 (6 bases). This TCR derives from a human donor with cutaneous squamous cell carcinoma. CDR3 protein: CASSIWDTGATGNEQFF. The CDR3 nucleotides read TGTGCCAGTAGTATTTGGGATACGGGAGCAACGGGCAATGAGCAGTTCTTC.